The rows below give T cell receptor beta chains drawn from one sample of a study of OX40 agonist ivuxolimab in advanced cancers. The table came from immunoSEQ multiplex PCR; TCRdb's copy has only in-frame clones and leaves some out. The data contain roughly 76,000 clones, 90% to 95% of them seen just once; the ten biggest clones take up about 2.3%. The sequences come from CD4+ or CD8+ T cells sorted from blood, collected in a trial of the OX40 agonist ivuxolimab. Receptors were obtained from an adult with an advanced solid tumor such as melanoma, head and neck, liver or kidney cancer. The conserved cysteine and the conserved F or W are not part of the CDR3 here. Each record gives: J gene, V gene, CDR3 protein.

j_call: TRBJ1-1
v_call: TRBV2
cdr3_aa: ASSEEAVLVTEAF

j_call: TRBJ2-7
v_call: TRBV7-2
cdr3_aa: ASSLGGGYEQY

j_call: TRBJ1-5
v_call: TRBV7-2
cdr3_aa: ASSLMGPKTNQPQH

j_call: TRBJ1-1
v_call: TRBV10-3
cdr3_aa: ATSMRGRGTEAF

j_call: TRBJ1-2
v_call: TRBV28
cdr3_aa: ASSLLDGFISYGYT

j_call: TRBJ1-6
v_call: TRBV2
cdr3_aa: ASSAETGSSPLH

j_call: TRBJ1-5
v_call: TRBV19
cdr3_aa: ASSGLGNQPQH

j_call: TRBJ2-7
v_call: TRBV7-7
cdr3_aa: ASSLAAGLSYEQY

j_call: TRBJ1-1
v_call: TRBV30
cdr3_aa: AGRSFTEAF

j_call: TRBJ2-7
v_call: TRBV5-6
cdr3_aa: ASSLGAPYEQY

j_call: TRBJ2-1
v_call: TRBV19
cdr3_aa: ASSPKGREVYNEQF

j_call: TRBJ1-2
v_call: TRBV28
cdr3_aa: ASSLSGGYGYT

j_call: TRBJ1-5
v_call: TRBV19
cdr3_aa: ASSILGQGALNQPQH

j_call: TRBJ2-5
v_call: TRBV27
cdr3_aa: ASSLTSGALETQY